Listed here is a single T cell receptor beta chain. There is no known antigen for this receptor. Qualities for individual bases were not recorded, and no much larger clone is one base off. Measured from the cysteine to the phenylalanine, the CDR3 is 16 residues long. Just the 48-base CDR3 DNA is kept, in frame starting at base 1. According to the germline V gene (reference sequence), CDR1 reads MNHEY and CDR2 reads SMNVEV. V trim: 3 bases; J trim: 6 bases; unmatched bases: 10. The receptor library was made with the immunoSEQ multiplex PCR assay. Drawn from immuneACCESS, this table holds only the in-frame rearrangements with V and J called that TCRdb kept. Clones are partly lost; checked studies trace under half to an unresolved V gene and leave the rest unexplained. Within this sample are 15,000 to 20,000 clones, with about 77% of them counted one time only. The top ten constitute more than 2% of the sample.

This record belongs to a study of tumour-infiltrating T cells in Burkitt lymphoma (dated by TCRdb to the early 2020s). Looking at the study overall: Clinical outcome was correlated with TCR repertoire data, and overall and progression-free survival were found to be predicted by productive clonality independently of established prognosticators, including age at diagnosis.

The rearrangement joined TRBV27 to TRBJ2-1; TRBD2 matches 8 bases in the middle. The clonotype was recovered from a human donor with diffuse large B-cell lymphoma. Sequencing was done on a sample of tumor tissue. The DNA is as follows: TGTGCCAGCAGTTTGGCGGGGGGCTTCCCGCGCAATGAGCAGTTCTTC. This sequence encodes CASSLAGGFPRNEQFF.